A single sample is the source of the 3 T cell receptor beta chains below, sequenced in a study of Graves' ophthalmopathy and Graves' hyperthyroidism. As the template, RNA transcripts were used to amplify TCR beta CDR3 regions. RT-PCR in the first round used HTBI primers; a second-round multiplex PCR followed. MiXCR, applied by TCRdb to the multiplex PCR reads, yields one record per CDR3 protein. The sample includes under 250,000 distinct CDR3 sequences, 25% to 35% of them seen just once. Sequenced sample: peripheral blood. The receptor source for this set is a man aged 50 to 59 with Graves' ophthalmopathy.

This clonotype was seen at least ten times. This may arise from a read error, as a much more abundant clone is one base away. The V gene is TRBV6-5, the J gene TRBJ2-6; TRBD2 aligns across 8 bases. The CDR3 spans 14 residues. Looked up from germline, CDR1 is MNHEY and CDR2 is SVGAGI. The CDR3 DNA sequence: TGTGCCAGCAGTTACCGGGGGGGGGCCAACGCCCTGACTTTC. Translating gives CASSYRGGANALTF.

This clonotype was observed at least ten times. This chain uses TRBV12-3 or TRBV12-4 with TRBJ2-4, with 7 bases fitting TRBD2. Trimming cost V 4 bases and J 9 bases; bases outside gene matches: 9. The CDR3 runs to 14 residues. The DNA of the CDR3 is TGTGCCAGCAGTTCCGCGGGGGAGGAAGGCATTCAGTACTTC. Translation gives CASSSAGEEGIQYF.

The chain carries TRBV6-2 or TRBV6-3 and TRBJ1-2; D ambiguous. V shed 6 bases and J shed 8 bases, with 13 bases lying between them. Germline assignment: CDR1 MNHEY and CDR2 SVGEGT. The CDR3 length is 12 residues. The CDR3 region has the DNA TGTGCCAGCAGGGAGGACGAGAGGGGCTACACCTTC. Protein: CASREDERGYTF.